The 20 T cell receptor beta chains below all came from one sample that was sequenced in a study of PD-1 blockade in classical Hodgkin lymphoma. Documented time point: newly diagnosed, previously untreated cHL patient sample. Here immunoSEQ multiplex PCR was the method, and the copy in TCRdb shows in-frame clones only, minus some. The sample has 20,000 to 25,000 clones; 94% are singletons. The specimen sequenced was peripheral blood mononuclear cells (PBMCs). These TCRs come from a human donor with classical Hodgkin lymphoma.

The chain recombines TRBV10-3 with TRBJ1-2; TRBD1 aligns across 7 bases. This CDR3 comprises 19 residues. Germline V gene sequence: CDR1 ENHRY, CDR2 SYGVKD. The J segment lost 3 bases and the V segment lost 6 bases, leaving 22 bases of the junction unmatched. The DNA of the CDR3 is TGTGCCATCAGCGGTACTTCATGGGACAGCAATAACGCCGACTATGGCTACACCTTC. Protein sequence: CAISGTSWDSNNADYGYTF.

This chain uses TRBV5-5 with TRBJ2-5; weak D call: TRBD2 (5 bases). CDR1 and CDR2 from the germline V gene are SGHKS and YYEKEE (reference sequence). Between the trimmed V and J ends, which lost 3 bases and 2 bases, there was a span of 17 bases. The CDR3 length is 16 residues. In DNA, the CDR3 is TGTGCCAGCAGCTGGACCGGGGTAGGTGGACAAGAGACCCAGTACTTC. Its protein is CASSWTGVGGQETQYF.

The chain uses TRBV11-3 and TRBJ2-1; 7 positions match TRBD2. CDR1 is SGHNT and CDR2 is YENEEA in the germline V gene. The J segment lost 0 bases and the V segment lost 1 base, leaving 3 bases of the junction unmatched. The CDR3 sequence is 16 residues long. The CDR3 DNA reads TGTGCCAGCAGCTTAGGGGGGGGGAACTCCTACAATGAGCAGTTCTTC. Protein product: CASSLGGGNSYNEQFF.

The chain is built from TRBV27 and TRBJ1-1; D gene ambiguous. Trimming took off 5 bases at V and 4 bases at J, with 17 bases between the two ends. The germline gives CDR1 MNHEY, CDR2 SMNVEV (reference sequence). This CDR3 is built from 15 residues. CDR3 bases: TGTGCCAGCAGTCCCCCGACGGCTAGAGGCACTGAAGCTTTCTTT. It encodes CASSPPTARGTEAFF.

The CDR3 region is CASSLDGQGVRNEQFF. The CDR3 DNA reads TGCGCCAGCAGCTTGGATGGACAGGGGGTACGCAATGAGCAGTTCTTC. The J gene is TRBJ2-1, the V gene TRBV5-1, with 10 bases aligning to TRBD1. Germline V gene data show CDR1 as SGHRS and CDR2 as YFSETQ. This CDR3 is built from 16 residues. V was clipped by 0 bases and J by 6 bases; unmatched bases: 6.

The J gene is TRBJ1-4, the V gene TRBV7-9; possible D gene TRBD1, 5 bases. Germline CDR1 is SEHNR and CDR2 is FQNEAQ (reference sequence). The CDR3 sequence is 15 residues long. V gave up 4 bases and J gave up 6 bases, with 15 bases separating them. The CDR3 coding sequence is TGTGCCAGCAGCTGGGGCCCGGTACTGGATGAAAAACTGTTTTTT. Its protein is CASSWGPVLDEKLFF.

This chain connects TRBV7-9 to TRBJ1-2; D perhaps matches TRBD1 (6 bases). CDR3 length equals 14 residues. Trimming took off 1 base at V and 2 bases at J, with 8 bases between the two ends. Germline CDR1 and CDR2: SEHNR and FQNEAQ (reference sequence). As DNA, the CDR3 is TGTGCCAGCAGCTTAGGGGACATAAACTATGGCTACACCTTC. It encodes CASSLGDINYGYTF.

This chain connects TRBV27 to TRBJ2-7; a possible D gene is TRBD1 (5 bases). Germline-derived CDR1 and CDR2 are MNHEY and SMNVEV (reference sequence). The CDR3 covers 12 residues. The ends were cut back, 10 bases at V and 1 base at J, with 11 bases in the middle. The CDR3 loop reads CATQGPSYEQYF. In DNA, the CDR3 is TGTGCCACTCAGGGTCCATCCTACGAGCAGTACTTC.

V usage is TRBV5-5 and J usage is TRBJ2-2; 7 bases are shared with TRBD1. There are 16 residues in the CDR3. Germline values: CDR1 SGHKS, CDR2 YYEKEE (reference sequence). The junction had 8 bases not matched to a gene; V was cut back by 4 bases and J by 2 bases. CDR3 nucleotide sequence: TGTGCCAGCAGCAAATCCGGGACAGCAAACACCGGGGAGCTGTTTTTT. Amino acid sequence: CASSKSGTANTGELFF.

The J gene is TRBJ1-5, the V gene TRBV27; 9 bases are a match to TRBD1. Germline CDR1 MNHEY, CDR2 SMNVEV (reference sequence). This CDR3 spans 16 amino acids. V shed 4 bases, J shed 7 bases, and the junction held 11 bases outside the gene matches. CDR3: CASSSIPRQGDQPQHF. In nucleotides, the CDR3 is TGTGCCAGCAGTTCTATCCCGAGACAGGGGGACCAGCCCCAGCATTTT.

This clone was counted a single time. CDR3 in amino acids: CASSLGGSTDTQYF. In DNA form, the CDR3 reads TGTGCCAGCAGCTTGGGGGGGAGCACAGATACGCAGTATTTT. This rearrangement joins TRBV5-4 to TRBJ2-3, with D perhaps matching TRBD1 or TRBD2 (5 bases each). V was clipped by 0 bases and J by 0 bases, with 5 bases between them. CDR1 is SGHNT, CDR2 YYREEE, per germline (reference sequence). This CDR3 contains 14 residues.

The chain combines TRBV7-2 with TRBJ2-2; 7 positions match TRBD2. The CDR3 runs to 14 residues. J lost 8 bases, V lost 6 bases, and 9 bases had no gene match. The germline gives CDR1 SGHTA, CDR2 FQGNSA. The CDR3 DNA is TGTGCCAGCAGATCGGACGGGGGGATAGGGGAGCTGTTTTTT. The encoded protein is CASRSDGGIGELFF. The variable domain in full, completed from reference TRBV7-2 and TRBJ2-2, reads GAGVSQSPSNKVTEKGKDVELRCDPISGHTALYWYRQSLGQGLEFLIYFQGNSAPDKSGLPSDRFSAERTGGSVSTLTIQRTQQEDSAVYLCASRSDGGIGELFFGEGSRLTVL.

V and J are TRBV6-6 and TRBJ1-2, with 12 bases matching TRBD1. This CDR3 has 15 residues. After removal of 6 bases from V and 7 bases from J, the junction contained 9 bases not matched to a gene. CDR1 MNHNY and CDR2 SVGAGI come from the germline V gene (reference sequence). The CDR3 here is CASSPPGQGAAGYTF. In nucleotides, the CDR3 is TGTGCCAGCAGCCCGCCGGGACAGGGGGCGGCTGGCTACACCTTC.

This clone was detected only once. The chain joins TRBV11-2 to TRBJ1-6; D is possibly TRBD1 (5 bases). CDR3 size: 14 residues. Germline loops: CDR1 SGHAT, CDR2 FQNNGV. V dropped 1 base and J dropped 5 bases, with 6 bases sitting between them. In DNA form, the CDR3 reads TGTGCCAGCAGCTTAGGGGGGAATAATTCACCCCTCCACTTT. It translates to CASSLGGNNSPLHF.

This chain links TRBV28 with TRBJ2-7; weak D call: TRBD2 (7 bases). The V and J ends lost 2 bases and 1 base respectively, with 15 bases between them. Germline-derived CDR1 and CDR2 are MDHEN and SYDVKM. The CDR3 covers 16 residues. The CDR3 DNA reads as TGTGCCAGCAGTTTAAGTCCCCGGGGGGCTTCCTACGAGCAGTACTTC. Protein product: CASSLSPRGASYEQYF.

The V and J genes are TRBV18 and TRBJ1-1; maybe TRBD1 (6 bases). The CDR3 runs 13 residues. Germline CDR1 KGHSH, CDR2 LQKENI. Trimming cost V 5 bases and J 3 bases, with 10 bases left between them. CDR3 protein: CASSGQTDTEAFF. The CDR3 DNA reads as TGTGCCAGCTCAGGACAGACGGACACTGAAGCTTTCTTT. Filled out from reference TRBV18 and TRBJ1-1, the complete variable domain reads NAGVMQNPRHLVRRRGQEARLRCSPMKGHSHVYWYRQLPEEGLKFMVYLQKENIIDESGMPKERFSAEFPKEGPSILRIQQVVRGDSAAYFCASSGQTDTEAFFGQGTRLTVV.

Written as DNA, the CDR3 is TGTGCCAGCGCTAAACTAGCGGGGCTTTACAATGAGCAGTTCTTC. Translated: CASAKLAGLYNEQFF. The chain uses TRBV6-1 and TRBJ2-1; TRBD2 matches 10 bases. The CDR3 contains 15 residues. V was clipped by 8 bases and J by 4 bases; unmatched bases: 8. Germline CDR1 MNHNS, CDR2 SASEGT.

The gene calls are TRBV18 and TRBJ1-5; 7 bases align to TRBD1. After removal of 4 bases from V and 7 bases from J, the junction contained 10 bases not matched to a gene. Germline assignment: CDR1 KGHSH and CDR2 LQKENI. This CDR3 is built from 15 residues. CDR3 DNA sequence: TGTGCCAGCTCACTGGAACAGGGGAGGTGGCAGCCCCAGCATTTT. Translating it yields CASSLEQGRWQPQHF.

J is TRBJ1-6 and V is TRBV6-5; D gene unclear. The germline gives CDR1 MNHEY, CDR2 SVGAGI. V dropped 5 bases and J dropped 9 bases, with 8 bases sitting between them. CDR3 length equals 12 residues. The CDR3 DNA reads TGTGCCAGCAGTGTCGAGAGTTCACCCCTCCACTTT. Protein: CASSVESSPLHF.

The rearrangement joins TRBV5-1 to TRBJ1-6, with 11 bases that match TRBD1. The germline gives CDR1 SGHRS, CDR2 YFSETQ. Trimming at V came to 4 bases and at J to 10 bases, leaving 10 bases not matched to a gene. This CDR3 is 16 amino acids long. The CDR3 loop is CASSINPGQGASPLHF. CDR3 nucleotides: TGCGCCAGCAGCATCAACCCAGGACAGGGGGCATCACCCCTCCACTTT.